The present TCR beta chain was sequenced within a study of neurological immune-mediated disorders. Study-wide context: The multiple sclerosis group of approximately 35 included 31 relapsing-remitting and 3 secondary progressive patients.

J lost 6 bases, V lost 4 bases, and 11 bases had no gene match. Germline CDR1 reads LGHDT; CDR2 reads YNNKEL (reference sequence). The CDR3 is 16 amino acids. The making of cDNA relied on 5'RACE with 10-nucleotide random UMIs. Each CDR3 protein gets one entry after TCRdb re-called the 5' RACE reads with MiXCR. The data contain roughly 28,000 distinct CDR3 sequences, about 3.5% of them seen just once; the ten biggest clones take up 7%. This clonotype was seen repeatedly, ten times or more. Antigen specificity is unknown. Notes on the study in general: Neither clinical nor MRI features showed any association with the multiple sclerosis repertoire cluster, and the authors stated that larger cohorts are needed. On phylogenetic grouping, the repertoires of 18 of 34 multiple sclerosis patients fell within one related-CDR3 cluster, constituting a possible signature.

What was sequenced was PBMCs. This receptor was identified in a woman aged 25 to 39 with multiple sclerosis. J is TRBJ2-3 and V is TRBV3-1, with TRBD1 matching 9 bases. The CDR3 DNA sequence: TGTGCCAGCAGCCTTAGCGACAGGGGGACGAGGGATACGCAGTATTTT. It translates to CASSLSDRGTRDTQYF.